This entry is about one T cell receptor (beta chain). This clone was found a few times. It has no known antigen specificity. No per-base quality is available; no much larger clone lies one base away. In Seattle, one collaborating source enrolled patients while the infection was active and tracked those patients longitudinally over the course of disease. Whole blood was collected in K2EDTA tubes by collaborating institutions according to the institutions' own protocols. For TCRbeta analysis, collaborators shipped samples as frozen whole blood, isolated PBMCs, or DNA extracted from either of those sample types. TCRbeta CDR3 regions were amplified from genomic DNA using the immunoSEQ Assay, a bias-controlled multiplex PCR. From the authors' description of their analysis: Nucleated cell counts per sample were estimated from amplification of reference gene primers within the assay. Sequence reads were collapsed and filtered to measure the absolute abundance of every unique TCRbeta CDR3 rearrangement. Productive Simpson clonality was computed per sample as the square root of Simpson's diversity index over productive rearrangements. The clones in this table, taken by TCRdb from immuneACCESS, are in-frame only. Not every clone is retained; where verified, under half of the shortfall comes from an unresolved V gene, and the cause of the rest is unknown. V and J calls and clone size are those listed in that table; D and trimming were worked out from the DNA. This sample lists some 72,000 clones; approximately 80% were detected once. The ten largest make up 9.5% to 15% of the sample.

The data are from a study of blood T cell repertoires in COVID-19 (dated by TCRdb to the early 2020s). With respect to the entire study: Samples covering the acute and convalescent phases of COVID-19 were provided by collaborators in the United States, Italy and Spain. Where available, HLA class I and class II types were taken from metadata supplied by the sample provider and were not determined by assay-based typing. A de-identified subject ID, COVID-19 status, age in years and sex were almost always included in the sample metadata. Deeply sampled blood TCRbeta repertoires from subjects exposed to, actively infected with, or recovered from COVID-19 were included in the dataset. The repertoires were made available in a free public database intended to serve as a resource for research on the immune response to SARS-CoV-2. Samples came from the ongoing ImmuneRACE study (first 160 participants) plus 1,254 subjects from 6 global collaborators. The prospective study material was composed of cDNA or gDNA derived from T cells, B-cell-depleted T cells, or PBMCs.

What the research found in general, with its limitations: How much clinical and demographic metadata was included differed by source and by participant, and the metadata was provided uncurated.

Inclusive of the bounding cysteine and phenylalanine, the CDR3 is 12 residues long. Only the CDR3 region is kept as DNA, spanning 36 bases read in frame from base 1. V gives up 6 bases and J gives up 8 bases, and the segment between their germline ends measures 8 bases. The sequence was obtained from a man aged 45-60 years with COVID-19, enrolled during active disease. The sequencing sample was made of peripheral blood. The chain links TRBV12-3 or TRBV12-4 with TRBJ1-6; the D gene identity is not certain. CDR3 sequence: CASSSRDSPLHF. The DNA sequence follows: TGTGCCAGCAGCTCCCGGGATTCACCCCTCCACTTT.